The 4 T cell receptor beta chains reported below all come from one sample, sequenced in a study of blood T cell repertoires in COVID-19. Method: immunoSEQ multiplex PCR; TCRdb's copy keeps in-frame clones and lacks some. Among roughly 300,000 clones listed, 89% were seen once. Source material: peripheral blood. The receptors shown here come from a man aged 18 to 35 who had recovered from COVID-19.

In nucleotides, the CDR3 is TGTGCCAGCAGCTTATTCGTCTCCTACGAGCAGTACTTC. This gives the protein CASSLFVSYEQYF. V gene TRBV7-8 combines with J gene TRBJ2-7; D remains ambiguous. Germline-derived CDR1 and CDR2 are SGHVS and FQNEAQ. This CDR3 is built from 13 residues. The V end was cut by 2 bases, the J end by 0 bases, with 5 bases between.

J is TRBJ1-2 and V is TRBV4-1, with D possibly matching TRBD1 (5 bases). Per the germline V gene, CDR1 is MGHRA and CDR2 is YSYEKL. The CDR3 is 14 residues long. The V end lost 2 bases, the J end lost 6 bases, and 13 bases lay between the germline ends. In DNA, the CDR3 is TGCGCCAGCAGCCAATTGGGGCCCTCGAATGGCTACACCTTC. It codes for CASSQLGPSNGYTF.

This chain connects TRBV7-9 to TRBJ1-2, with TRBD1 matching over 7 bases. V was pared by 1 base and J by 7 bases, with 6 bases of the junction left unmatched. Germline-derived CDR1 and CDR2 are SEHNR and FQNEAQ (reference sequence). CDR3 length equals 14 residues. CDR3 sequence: CASSLGTGVGGYTF. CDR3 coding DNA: TGTGCCAGCAGCTTAGGCACAGGGGTGGGTGGCTACACCTTC.

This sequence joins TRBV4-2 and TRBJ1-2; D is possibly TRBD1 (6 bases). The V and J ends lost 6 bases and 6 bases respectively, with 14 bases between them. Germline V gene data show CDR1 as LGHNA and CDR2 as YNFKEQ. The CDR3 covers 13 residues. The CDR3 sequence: CASSPGQGDGYTF. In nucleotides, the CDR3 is TGTGCCAGCAGTCCGGGACAAGGAGATGGCTACACCTTC.